These 20 T cell receptor beta chains originate from one sample sequenced in a study of control samples from healthy donors and cancer patients. Sequencing was performed with immunoSEQ multiplex PCR; in TCRdb, only in-frame clones are kept and a portion is missing. Of about 100,000 clones detected, around nine tenths appear once; the ten largest clones hold about 7.8%. The sequenced sample was blood. These receptor sequences come from a young man in good health.

V is TRBV20-1 and J is TRBJ1-2; tentatively, D is TRBD1 (6 bases). Trimming took 3 bases from V and 2 from J, leaving 16 bases between them. This CDR3 comprises 15 residues. The germline V gene encodes CDR1 DFQATT and CDR2 SNEGSKA (reference sequence). CDR3 residues: CSASDRDTKNYGYTF. CDR3 DNA sequence: TGCAGTGCTAGTGACCGGGACACAAAAAACTATGGCTACACCTTC.

This clone was observed once. This chain connects TRBV25-1 to TRBJ1-1, with a tentative D call TRBD1 (6 bases). Germline V lookup: CDR1 MGHDK, CDR2 SYGVNS. The CDR3 runs 13 residues. Between the trimmed V and J ends, which lost 2 bases and 4 bases, there was a span of 8 bases. The CDR3 spells CASSEGGATEAFF. The CDR3, as DNA: TGTGCCAGCAGTGAAGGGGGGGCCACTGAAGCTTTCTTT.

The rearrangement joins TRBV11-2 to TRBJ2-5; D remains unclear. The CDR3 runs to 11 residues. Trimming left V 2 bases short and J 7 bases short, with 5 bases between. The germline CDR1 and CDR2 sequences are SGHAT and FQNNGV. The CDR3 DNA is TGTGCCAGCAGCTTACCAGGGACCCAGTACTTC. Its translation is CASSLPGTQYF.

This clone appeared a single time. The chain employs TRBV19 and TRBJ1-6; TRBD1 is a possible D gene (6 bases). The CDR3 is 13 residues long. Trimming cost V 5 bases and J 10 bases, with 12 bases left between them. The germline gives CDR1 LNHDA, CDR2 SQIVND (reference sequence). CDR3 residues: CASSGQRRSPLHF. In DNA form, the CDR3 reads TGTGCCAGTAGTGGACAGAGAAGGTCACCCCTCCACTTT.

The chain employs TRBV5-5 and TRBJ1-2; 9 nucleotides agree with TRBD1. In germline, CDR1 is SGHKS, CDR2 YYEKEE (reference sequence). V lost 1 base, J lost 7 bases, and 8 bases stayed unmatched. The CDR3 spans 15 residues. In DNA, the CDR3 is TGTGCCAGCAGCTTGATTGGGACAGGGACCCGTGGCTACACCTTC. It encodes CASSLIGTGTRGYTF.

CDR3 coding DNA: TGTGCCAGCAGTCCAGTAGCGGGTCGCGGAACCGGGGAGCTGTTTTTT. Translated, it gives CASSPVAGRGTGELFF. This sequence joins TRBV27 and TRBJ2-2; 7 nucleotides match TRBD2. Germline V gene data show CDR1 as MNHEY and CDR2 as SMNVEV (reference sequence). V gave up 5 bases and J gave up 5 bases; unmatched junction bases: 11. CDR3 length: 16 amino acids.

This chain links TRBV28 with TRBJ2-4; TRBD2 agrees at 15 bases. This CDR3 is 19 amino acids long. The V segment lost 5 bases and the J segment 3 bases; nucleotides outside the gene matches: 11. From germline, CDR1 is MDHEN and CDR2 SYDVKM. CDR3 sequence (DNA): TGTGCCAGCAGTCCCGGGACTAGCGGGGGGCCGGGTTACAAAAACATTCAGTACTTC. Translated, it gives CASSPGTSGGPGYKNIQYF.

V gene TRBV5-1 combines with J gene TRBJ1-2; the match to TRBD1 covers 8 bases. Germline V CDR1 and CDR2: SGHRS, YFSETQ. The V segment lost 6 bases and the J segment 6 bases; nucleotides outside the gene matches: 7. The CDR3 is 13 residues long. This CDR3 reads CASTETGVDGYTF. The CDR3 region has the DNA TGCGCCAGCACCGAGACAGGGGTGGATGGCTACACCTTC.

The sample holds one count of this clone. The rearrangement uses TRBV24-1 and TRBJ2-5; TRBD1 agrees at 8 bases. V dropped 6 bases and J dropped 3; count of bases not matched to a gene: 8. CDR1 and CDR2 from the germline V gene are KGHDR and SFDVKD. This CDR3 is built from 15 residues. The CDR3 is CATSSLYRGKETQYF. The DNA for the CDR3 is TGTGCCACCAGTTCGTTATACAGGGGGAAAGAGACCCAGTACTTC.

The J gene is TRBJ2-2, the V gene TRBV7-3; D unclear. Between the trimmed V and J ends, which lost 5 bases and 5 bases, there was a span of 9 bases. The CDR3 loop spans 13 amino acids. Germline V gene sequence: CDR1 SGHTA, CDR2 FQGTGA. The CDR3 DNA is TGTGCCAGCAGCCAAAGCGATACCGGGGAGCTGTTTTTT. Protein sequence: CASSQSDTGELFF.

The chain couples TRBV24-1 to TRBJ2-4; TRBD1 might be the D (6 bases). This CDR3 has 15 amino acids. Looked up from germline, CDR1 is KGHDR and CDR2 is SFDVKD. Trimming took 3 bases from V and 5 from J, leaving 13 bases between them. CDR3 sequence: CATSDNRVGENIQYF. DNA for the CDR3: TGTGCCACCAGTGATAACAGGGTGGGGGAAAACATTCAGTACTTC.

The gene calls are TRBV5-4 and TRBJ2-6, with TRBD1 matching 7 bases. The length of the CDR3 is 16 residues. The germline CDR1 and CDR2 sequences are SGHNT and YYREEE (reference sequence). The trim removed 5 bases at V and 2 bases at J, leaving 7 bases unmatched. The CDR3 DNA follows: TGTGCCAGCAGTTTCGACAGGGCGACTGGGGCCAACGTCCTGACTTTC. The encoded protein is CASSFDRATGANVLTF.

In DNA form, the CDR3 reads TGCGCCAGCAGGCAGCCCCAGCATTTT. This sequence encodes CASRQPQHF. The rearrangement links TRBV5-1 to TRBJ1-5, with D unclear. CDR1 is SGHRS and CDR2 is YFSETQ in the germline V gene. The V end was cut by 5 bases, the J end by 7 bases, with 1 base between. The CDR3 totals 9 residues.

This clone was seen only a few times. The rearrangement links TRBV5-4 to TRBJ2-7, with D tentatively TRBD1 or TRBD2 (6 bases each). Germline loops: CDR1 SGHNT, CDR2 YYREEE (reference sequence). CDR3 size: 17 residues. V was shortened by 4 bases and J by 5 bases, with 25 bases between the two germline ends. CDR3 protein: CASSATPGTPGEDEQYV. DNA for the CDR3: TGTGCCAGCAGCGCAACCCCCGGGACACCGGGGGAGGACGAGCAGTACGTC.

The rearrangement uses TRBV4-2 and TRBJ2-2; D is perhaps TRBD1 (5 bases). Per germline, CDR1 LGHNA and CDR2 YNFKEQ. The CDR3 contains 17 residues. V lost 0 bases and J lost 3, with 14 bases in between. The CDR3 DNA reads TGTGCCAGCAGCCAAGATATCGGCAGGGCTGACACCGGGGAGCTGTTTTTT. This encodes CASSQDIGRADTGELFF.

V is TRBV18 and J is TRBJ1-1; D possibly corresponds to TRBD1 (6 bases). Germline loops: CDR1 KGHSH, CDR2 LQKENI. V dropped 5 bases and J dropped 1 base, with 8 bases sitting between them. The CDR3 extends over 13 amino acids. Here the CDR3 reads CASSGGQNTEAFF. The CDR3 nucleotides are TGTGCCAGCTCAGGGGGACAGAACACTGAAGCTTTCTTT.

The chain combines TRBV28 with TRBJ1-1; perhaps TRBD1 as D (6 bases). The V gene lost 6 bases and the J gene lost 6 bases, with 11 bases spanning the gap. The CDR3 is made up of 12 amino acids. The germline V gene has CDR1 MDHEN and CDR2 SYDVKM. The chain's CDR3 is CASSRAGAEAFF. The CDR3 coding sequence is TGTGCCAGCAGCCGTGCAGGGGCTGAAGCTTTCTTT.

The V gene is TRBV4-1, the J gene TRBJ2-2, with 7 bases that match TRBD2. The CDR3 consists of 20 residues. Germline-derived CDR1 and CDR2 are MGHRA and YSYEKL. The V and J ends lost 0 bases and 1 base, in that order; junction bases with no gene match: 14. The CDR3 region has the DNA TGCGCCAGCAGCCAAGAAGAAAGACTTAGGGGCGGGGGGAACACCGGGGAGCTGTTTTTT. As protein: CASSQEERLRGGGNTGELFF.

This chain links TRBV28 with TRBJ2-7, with 12 bases aligning to TRBD2. Germline V gene sequence: CDR1 MDHEN, CDR2 SYDVKM. The CDR3 loop spans 15 amino acids. Trimming at V came to 5 bases and at J to 6 bases, leaving 8 bases not matched to a gene. The CDR3 region has the DNA TGTGCCAGCAGTACTACACCGGGACTAGCGGGCGAGCAGTACTTC. It codes for CASSTTPGLAGEQYF.

This clone came up once. The chain recombines TRBV6-2 or TRBV6-3 with TRBJ2-1; D may be TRBD1 (5 bases). V shed 6 bases and J shed 4 bases, with 22 bases lying between them. The CDR3 has 17 residues. Germline-derived CDR1 and CDR2 are MNHEY and SVGEGT. The CDR3 region is CASSRPRLGVSYNEQFF. The CDR3 coding sequence is TGTGCCAGCAGCCGGCCCAGGCTAGGGGTGTCGTACAATGAGCAGTTCTTC.